This TCR beta chain was retrieved from a study of blood T cells in healthy people across ages. This clonotype turned up a few times. This CDR3 has 15 residues. V trimming: 4 bases; J trimming: 5 bases; junction bases outside the gene matches: 7. Germline values: CDR1 LNHDA, CDR2 SQIVND (reference sequence). Next came a second PCR, run for about 7 to 12 cycles, which used a sample-barcoded 5' primer along with a J-beta primer mix. A single record per CDR3 protein comes from TCRdb applying MiXCR to the 5' RACE reads. The sample consists of 450,000 to 600,000 distinct CDR3 sequences, 25% to 35% of them appearing once. These data also featured in a second study, about T cells of mothers and their children.

The V call is TRBV19, the J call TRBJ2-7, with TRBD1 matching over 11 bases. The receptor's source is a boy aged 2 to 9 in good health. The sample was blood. This chain's CDR3 is CASSRGTGGLNEQYF. Here the CDR3 DNA reads TGTGCCAGTAGTAGGGGGACAGGGGGATTAAACGAGCAGTACTTC.